The 5 T cell receptor beta chains below were found in one sample sequenced in a study of blood T cell repertoires in COVID-19. Assay: immunoSEQ multiplex PCR; the TCRdb copy retains only in-frame clones and omits some. The sample yields 80,000 to 95,000 clones, roughly 84% seen once. The sequencing input was peripheral blood. The source is an elderly woman with active or convalescent COVID-19.

This clone was counted once. The J gene is TRBJ1-2, the V gene TRBV6-5, with TRBD1 as a possible D gene (6 bases). Germline CDR1 and CDR2: MNHEY and SVGAGI. The CDR3 spans 12 residues. The V end lost 7 bases, the J end lost 8 bases, and 14 bases lay between the germline ends. The CDR3 is CASISGQMGYTF. The CDR3 nucleotides are TGTGCCAGCATCTCAGGACAGATGGGCTACACCTTC.

The chain employs TRBV3-1 (or the pseudogene TRBV3-2) and TRBJ1-1, with TRBD1 matching 8 bases. The CDR3 has 16 residues. V was clipped by 2 bases and J by 2 bases; unmatched bases: 7. The germline CDR1 and CDR2 sequences are LGHDT and YNNKEL (reference sequence). CDR3 nucleotide sequence: TGTGCCAGCAGCCAAAGGGCAGGGGGCATTAACACTGAAGCTTTCTTT. It codes for CASSQRAGGINTEAFF.

This sequence joins TRBV6-5 and TRBJ1-2; tentative D call: TRBD1 (5 bases). CDR1 is MNHEY and CDR2 is SVGAGI in the germline V gene. CDR3 length: 14 amino acids. The V gene lost 2 bases and the J gene lost 3 bases, with 10 bases spanning the gap. The CDR3 protein is CASSYPTGYYGYTF. The DNA for the CDR3 is TGTGCCAGCAGTTACCCCACAGGATACTATGGCTACACCTTC.

The rearrangement joins TRBV5-1 to TRBJ1-2, with D perhaps TRBD1 (6 bases). V shed 3 bases and J shed 2 bases, with 14 bases lying between them. The CDR3 sequence is 15 residues long. CDR1 and CDR2 from the germline V gene are SGHRS and YFSETQ. The CDR3 sequence: CASSSLQGSNYGYTF. As DNA, the CDR3 is TGCGCCAGCAGCTCCCTCCAGGGGTCGAACTATGGCTACACCTTC.

The V gene is TRBV5-4, the J gene TRBJ2-5; D may be TRBD1 (5 bases). Germline V CDR1 and CDR2: SGHNT, YYREEE (reference sequence). Trimming took off 4 bases at V and 2 bases at J, with 15 bases between the two ends. The CDR3 is 15 residues long. In DNA, the CDR3 is TGTGCCAGCAGCCAAGACCCAGGGTCGCAAGAGACCCAGTACTTC. Amino acids: CASSQDPGSQETQYF.